This entry describes one T cell receptor beta chain. The antigen remains undetermined. This CDR3 is 15 amino acids long. Germline V gene sequence: CDR1 SGHAT, CDR2 FQNNGV. Trimming stripped 0 bases from V and 7 bases from J, with 12 bases between. The record originates from a study of blood T cells in healthy people across ages. Study-wide findings and caveats: Long-lived donors exceeded aged donors in naive CD4+ cells and diversity.

Isolated per sample were at least 7 million PBMCs. No fewer than 5.5 micrograms of total RNA were isolated from every sample. With a J-beta primer mix and a sample-barcoded 5' primer, a second PCR ran about 7 to 11 cycles. All cDNA molecules were each tagged by a template-switch adaptor with 12 random nucleotides. TCRdb independently ran MiXCR on the 5' RACE reads; one entry per CDR3 protein. The table includes about 1.4 million distinct CDR3 sequences, roughly 64% detected once. The source material was blood. This receptor was obtained from a man between 18 and 29 years old in good health. The chain carries TRBV11-2 and TRBJ1-4, with a tentative D call TRBD1 (5 bases). In nucleotides, the CDR3 is TGTGCCAGCAGCTTAGACGACAGCTGGGGTGAAAAACTGTTTTTT. It translates to CASSLDDSWGEKLFF.